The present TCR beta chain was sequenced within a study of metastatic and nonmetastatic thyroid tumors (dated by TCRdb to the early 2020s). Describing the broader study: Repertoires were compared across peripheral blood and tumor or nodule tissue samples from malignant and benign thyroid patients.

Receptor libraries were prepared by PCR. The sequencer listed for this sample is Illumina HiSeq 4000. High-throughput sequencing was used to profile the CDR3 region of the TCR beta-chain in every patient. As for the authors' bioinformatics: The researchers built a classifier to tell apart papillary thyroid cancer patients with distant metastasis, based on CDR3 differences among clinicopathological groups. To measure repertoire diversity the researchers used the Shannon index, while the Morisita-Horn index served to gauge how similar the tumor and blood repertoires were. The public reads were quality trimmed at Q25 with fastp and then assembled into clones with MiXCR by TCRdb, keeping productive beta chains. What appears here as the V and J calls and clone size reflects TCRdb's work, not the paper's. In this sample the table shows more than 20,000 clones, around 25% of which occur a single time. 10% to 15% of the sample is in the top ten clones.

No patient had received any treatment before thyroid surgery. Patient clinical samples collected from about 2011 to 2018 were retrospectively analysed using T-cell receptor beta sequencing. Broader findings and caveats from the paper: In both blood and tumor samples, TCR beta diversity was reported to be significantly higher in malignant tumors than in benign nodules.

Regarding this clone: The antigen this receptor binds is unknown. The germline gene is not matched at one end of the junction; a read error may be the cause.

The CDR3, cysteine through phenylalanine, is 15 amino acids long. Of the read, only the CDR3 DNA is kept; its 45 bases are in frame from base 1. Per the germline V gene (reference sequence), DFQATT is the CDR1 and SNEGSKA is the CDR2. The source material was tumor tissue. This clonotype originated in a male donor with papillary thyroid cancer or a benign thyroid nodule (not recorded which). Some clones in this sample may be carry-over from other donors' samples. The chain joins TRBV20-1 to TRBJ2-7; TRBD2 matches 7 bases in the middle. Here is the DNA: TGCAGTGCTAGAATGGCGGGAGATCGCTCCCACGAGCAGTACTTC. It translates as CSARMAGDRSHEQYF.